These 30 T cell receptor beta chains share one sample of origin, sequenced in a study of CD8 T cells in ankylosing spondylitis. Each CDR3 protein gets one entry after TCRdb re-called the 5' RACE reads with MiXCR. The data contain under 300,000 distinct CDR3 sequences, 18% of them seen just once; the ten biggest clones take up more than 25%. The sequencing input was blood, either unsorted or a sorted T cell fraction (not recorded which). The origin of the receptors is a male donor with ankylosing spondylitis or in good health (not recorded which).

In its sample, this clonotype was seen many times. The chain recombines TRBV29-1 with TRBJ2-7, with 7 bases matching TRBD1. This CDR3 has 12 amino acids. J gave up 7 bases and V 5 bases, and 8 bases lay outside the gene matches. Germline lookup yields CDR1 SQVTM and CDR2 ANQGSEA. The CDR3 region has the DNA TGCAGCGTTATGACAGGGACGAAGGAGCAGTACTTC. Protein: CSVMTGTKEQYF.

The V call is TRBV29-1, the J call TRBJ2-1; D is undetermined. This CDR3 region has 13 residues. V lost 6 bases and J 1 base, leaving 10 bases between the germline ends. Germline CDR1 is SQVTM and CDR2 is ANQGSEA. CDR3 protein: CSVNERSYNEQFF. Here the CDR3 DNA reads TGCAGCGTGAACGAGCGATCCTACAATGAGCAGTTCTTC.

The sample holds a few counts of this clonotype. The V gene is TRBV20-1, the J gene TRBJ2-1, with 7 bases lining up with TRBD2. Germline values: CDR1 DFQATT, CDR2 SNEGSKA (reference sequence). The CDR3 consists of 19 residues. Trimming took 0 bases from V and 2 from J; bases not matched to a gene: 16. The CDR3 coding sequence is TGCAGTGCTAGAGATCCCAACTCGGGGGGAGTGAGGACCTACAATGAGCAGTTCTTC. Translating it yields CSARDPNSGGVRTYNEQFF.

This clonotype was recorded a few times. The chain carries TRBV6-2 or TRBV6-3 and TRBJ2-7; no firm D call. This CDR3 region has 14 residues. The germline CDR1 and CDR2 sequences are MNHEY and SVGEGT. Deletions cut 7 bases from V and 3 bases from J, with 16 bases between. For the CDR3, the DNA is TGTGCCAGCAAGACCTCCTACCCGATCTACGAGCAGTACTTC. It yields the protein CASKTSYPIYEQYF.

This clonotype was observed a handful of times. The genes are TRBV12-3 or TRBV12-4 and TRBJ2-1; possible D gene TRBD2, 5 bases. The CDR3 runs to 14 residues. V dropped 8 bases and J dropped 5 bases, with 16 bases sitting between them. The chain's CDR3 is CASFGLSPNNEQFF. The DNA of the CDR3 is TGTGCCAGCTTCGGACTTTCCCCCAACAATGAGCAGTTCTTC.

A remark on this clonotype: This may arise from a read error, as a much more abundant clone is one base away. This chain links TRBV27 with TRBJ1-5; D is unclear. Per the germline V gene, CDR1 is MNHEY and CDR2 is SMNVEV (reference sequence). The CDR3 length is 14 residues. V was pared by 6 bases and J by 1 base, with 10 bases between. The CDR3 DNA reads TGTGCCAGCAGAGAGATGATCAGCAATCAGCCCCAGCATTTT. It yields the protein CASREMISNQPQHF.

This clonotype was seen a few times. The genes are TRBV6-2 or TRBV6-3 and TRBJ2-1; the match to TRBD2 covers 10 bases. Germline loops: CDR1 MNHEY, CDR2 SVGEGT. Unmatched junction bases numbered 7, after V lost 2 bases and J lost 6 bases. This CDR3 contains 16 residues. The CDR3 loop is CASSYPPASGGNEQFF. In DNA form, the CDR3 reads TGTGCCAGCAGTTACCCCCCGGCTAGCGGGGGCAATGAGCAGTTCTTC.

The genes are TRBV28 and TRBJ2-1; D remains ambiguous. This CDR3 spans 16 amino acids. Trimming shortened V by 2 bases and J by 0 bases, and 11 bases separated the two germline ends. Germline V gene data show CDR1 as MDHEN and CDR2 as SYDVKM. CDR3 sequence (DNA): TGTGCCAGCAGTTTAGACCCCGGAAGCTCCTACAATGAGCAGTTCTTC. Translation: CASSLDPGSSYNEQFF.

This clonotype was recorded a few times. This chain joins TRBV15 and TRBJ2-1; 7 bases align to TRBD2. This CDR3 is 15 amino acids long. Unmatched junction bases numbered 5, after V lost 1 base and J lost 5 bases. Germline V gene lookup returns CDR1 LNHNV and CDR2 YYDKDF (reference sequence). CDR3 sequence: CATSRASGIDNEQFF. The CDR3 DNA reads TGTGCCACCAGCAGAGCAAGCGGGATCGACAATGAGCAGTTCTTC.

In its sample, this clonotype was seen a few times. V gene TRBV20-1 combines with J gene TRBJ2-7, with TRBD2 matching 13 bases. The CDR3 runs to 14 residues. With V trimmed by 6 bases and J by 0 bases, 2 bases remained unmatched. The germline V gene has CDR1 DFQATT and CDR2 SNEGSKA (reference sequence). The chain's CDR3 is CSAGTSGTSYEQYF. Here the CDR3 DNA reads TGCAGTGCGGGGACTAGCGGGACCTCCTACGAGCAGTACTTC.

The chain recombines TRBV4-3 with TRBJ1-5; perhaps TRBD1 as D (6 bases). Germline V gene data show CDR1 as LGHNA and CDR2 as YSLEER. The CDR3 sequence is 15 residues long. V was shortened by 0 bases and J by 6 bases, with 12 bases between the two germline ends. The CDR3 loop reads CASSQDWGAGQPQHF. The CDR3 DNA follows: TGCGCCAGCAGCCAAGACTGGGGGGCGGGTCAGCCCCAGCATTTT.

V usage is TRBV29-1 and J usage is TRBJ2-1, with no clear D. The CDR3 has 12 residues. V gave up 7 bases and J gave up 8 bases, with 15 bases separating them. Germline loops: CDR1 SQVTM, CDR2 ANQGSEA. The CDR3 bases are TGCAGCGCAGTGGGTTCTTGGGATGAGCAGTTCTTC. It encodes CSAVGSWDEQFF.

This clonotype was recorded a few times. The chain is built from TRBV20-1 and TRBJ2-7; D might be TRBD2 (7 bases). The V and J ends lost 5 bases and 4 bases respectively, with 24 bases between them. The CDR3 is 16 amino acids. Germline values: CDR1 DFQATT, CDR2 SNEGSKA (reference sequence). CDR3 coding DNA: TGCAGTGCTCTTTTGGAAGAGGGGGAGGGCGAATACGAGCAGTACTTC. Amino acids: CSALLEEGEGEYEQYF.

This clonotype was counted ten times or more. CDR3: CASSSADSYNEQFF. CDR3 DNA sequence: TGTGCCAGCAGTTCGGCAGACAGTTACAATGAGCAGTTCTTC. The V and J genes are TRBV12-3 or TRBV12-4 and TRBJ2-1; possibly TRBD1 for D (5 bases). The CDR3 is made up of 14 amino acids. V lost 4 bases and J 4 bases, leaving 11 bases between the germline ends.

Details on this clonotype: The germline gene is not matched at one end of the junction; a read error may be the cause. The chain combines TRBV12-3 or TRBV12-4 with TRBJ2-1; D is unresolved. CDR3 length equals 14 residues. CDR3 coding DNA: TGTGCCAGCAGTCCTGGGTACAGAAACAATGAGCAGGTCTTC. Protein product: CASSPGYRNNEQVF.

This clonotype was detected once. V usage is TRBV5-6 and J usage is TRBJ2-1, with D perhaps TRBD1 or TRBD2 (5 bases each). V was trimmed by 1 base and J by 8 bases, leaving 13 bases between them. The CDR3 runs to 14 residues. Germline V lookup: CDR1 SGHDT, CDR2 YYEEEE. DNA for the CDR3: TGTGCCAGCAGCTTGAATGGGCTGGGGGATGAGCAGTTCTTC. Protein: CASSLNGLGDEQFF.

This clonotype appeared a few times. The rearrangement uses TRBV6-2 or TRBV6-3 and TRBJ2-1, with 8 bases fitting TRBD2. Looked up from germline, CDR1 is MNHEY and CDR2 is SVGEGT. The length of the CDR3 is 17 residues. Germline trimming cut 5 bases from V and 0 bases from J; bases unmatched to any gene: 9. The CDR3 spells CASSTSLAGSSYNEQFF. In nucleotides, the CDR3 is TGTGCCAGCAGTACGTCCTTAGCGGGGAGCTCCTACAATGAGCAGTTCTTC.

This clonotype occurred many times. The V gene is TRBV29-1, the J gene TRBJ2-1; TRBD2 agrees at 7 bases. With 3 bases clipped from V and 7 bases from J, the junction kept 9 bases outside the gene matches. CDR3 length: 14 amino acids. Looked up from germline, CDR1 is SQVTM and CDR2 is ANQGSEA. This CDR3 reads CSVDGGSSPNEQFF. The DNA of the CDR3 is TGCAGCGTTGACGGCGGGAGTTCCCCTAATGAGCAGTTCTTC.

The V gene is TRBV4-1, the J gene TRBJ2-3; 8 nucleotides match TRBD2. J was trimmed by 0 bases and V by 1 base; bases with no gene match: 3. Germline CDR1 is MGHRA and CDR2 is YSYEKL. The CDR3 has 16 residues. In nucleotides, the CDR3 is TGCGCCAGCAGCCAAGGGGTAGCGGGAAGCACAGATACGCAGTATTTT. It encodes CASSQGVAGSTDTQYF.

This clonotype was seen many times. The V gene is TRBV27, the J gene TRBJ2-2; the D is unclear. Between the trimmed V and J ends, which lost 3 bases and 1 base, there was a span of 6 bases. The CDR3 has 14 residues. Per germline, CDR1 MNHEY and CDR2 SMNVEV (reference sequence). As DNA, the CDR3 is TGTGCCAGCAGTTTTGACGGGAACACCGGGGAGCTGTTTTTT. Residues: CASSFDGNTGELFF.

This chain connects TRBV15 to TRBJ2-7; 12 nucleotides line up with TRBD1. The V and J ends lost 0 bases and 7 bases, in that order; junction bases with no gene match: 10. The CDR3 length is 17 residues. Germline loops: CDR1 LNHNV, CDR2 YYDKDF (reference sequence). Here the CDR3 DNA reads TGTGCCACCAGCAGAGATCGGGGGACAGGGGGCATATGTGAGCAGTACTTC. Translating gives CATSRDRGTGGICEQYF.

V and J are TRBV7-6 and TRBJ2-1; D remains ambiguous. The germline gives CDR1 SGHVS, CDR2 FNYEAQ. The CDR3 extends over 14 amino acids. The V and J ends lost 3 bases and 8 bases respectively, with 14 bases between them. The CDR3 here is CASSLLSGGDEQFF. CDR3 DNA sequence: TGTGCCAGCAGCTTGTTGTCGGGTGGCGATGAGCAGTTCTTC.

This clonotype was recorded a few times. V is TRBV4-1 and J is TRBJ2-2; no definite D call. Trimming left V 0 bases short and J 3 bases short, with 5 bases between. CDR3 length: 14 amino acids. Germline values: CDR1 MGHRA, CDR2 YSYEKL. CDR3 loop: CASSQDHDTGELFF. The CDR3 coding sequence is TGCGCCAGCAGCCAAGACCACGACACCGGGGAGCTGTTTTTT.

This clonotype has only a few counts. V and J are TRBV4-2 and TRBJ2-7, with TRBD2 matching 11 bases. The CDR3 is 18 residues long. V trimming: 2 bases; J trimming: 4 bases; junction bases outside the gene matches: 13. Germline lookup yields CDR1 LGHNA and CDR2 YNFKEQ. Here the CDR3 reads CASSQQDSSGRSPYEQYF. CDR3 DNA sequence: TGTGCCAGCAGCCAACAGGACTCTAGCGGGAGGTCTCCGTACGAGCAGTACTTC.

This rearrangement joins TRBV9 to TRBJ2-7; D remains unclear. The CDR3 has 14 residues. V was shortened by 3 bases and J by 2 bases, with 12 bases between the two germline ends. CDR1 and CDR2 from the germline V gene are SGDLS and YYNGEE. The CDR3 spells CASSAPYTPYEQYF. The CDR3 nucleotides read TGTGCCAGCAGCGCCCCTTACACTCCCTACGAGCAGTACTTC. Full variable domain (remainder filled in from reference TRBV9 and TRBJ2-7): DSGVTQTPKHLITATGQRVTLRCSPRSGDLSVYWYQQSLDQGLQFLIQYYNGEERAKGNILERFSAQQFPDLHSELNLSSLELGDSALYFCASSAPYTPYEQYFGPGTRLTVT.

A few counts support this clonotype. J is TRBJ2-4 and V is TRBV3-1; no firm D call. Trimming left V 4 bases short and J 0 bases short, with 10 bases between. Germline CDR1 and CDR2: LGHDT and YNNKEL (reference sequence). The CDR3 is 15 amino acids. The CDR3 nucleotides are TGTGCCAGCAGCCGAGGCCCCGAAGCCAAAAACATTCAGTACTTC. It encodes CASSRGPEAKNIQYF.

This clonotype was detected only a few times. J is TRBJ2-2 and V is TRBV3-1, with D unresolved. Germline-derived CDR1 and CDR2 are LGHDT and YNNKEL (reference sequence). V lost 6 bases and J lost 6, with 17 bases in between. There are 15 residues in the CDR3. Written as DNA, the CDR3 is TGTGCCAGCAGTCCAAGATATTCAGTGGCCGGGGAGCTGTTTTTT. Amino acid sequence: CASSPRYSVAGELFF.

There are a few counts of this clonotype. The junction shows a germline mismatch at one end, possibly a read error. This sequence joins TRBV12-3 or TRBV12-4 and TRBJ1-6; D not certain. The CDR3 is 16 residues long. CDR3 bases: TGTGCCAGCAGTTTCGGGGAGTTAGAAAGAAATTCCCCCCTCCACTTT. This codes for CASSFGELERNSPLHF.

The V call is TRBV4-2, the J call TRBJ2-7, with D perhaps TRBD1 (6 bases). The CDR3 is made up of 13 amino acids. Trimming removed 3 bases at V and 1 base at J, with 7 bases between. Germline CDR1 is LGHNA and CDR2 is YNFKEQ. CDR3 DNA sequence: TGTGCCAGCAGCCACAGGGGTTCCTACGAGCAGTACTTC. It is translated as CASSHRGSYEQYF.

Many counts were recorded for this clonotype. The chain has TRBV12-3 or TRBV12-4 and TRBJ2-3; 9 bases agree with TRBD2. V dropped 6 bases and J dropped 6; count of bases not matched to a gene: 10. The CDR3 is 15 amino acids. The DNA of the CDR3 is TGTGCCAGCAGCCCAGACGGGACTAGCAGCGATACGCAGTATTTT. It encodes CASSPDGTSSDTQYF.